Listed here is a single T cell receptor (beta chain). This CDR3 is 14 amino acids long. Looked up from germline, CDR1 is SNHLY and CDR2 is FYNNEI. Trimming took 8 bases from V and 5 from J, leaving 18 bases between them. The data originate from a study of cytomegalovirus exposure and HLA in healthy donors. About the study: Among roughly 180 million T cells, an earlier analysis found roughly 110 million unique TCR beta sequences.

PCR involved 60 Vbeta and 13 Jbeta primers. Sequencing used immunoSEQ multiplex PCR; TCRdb keeps in-frame clones, though not all of them. The sample includes around 100,000 clones, 70% to 80% of them seen just once. This clonotype originated in a man over 45 in good health and CMV-seropositive. The J gene is TRBJ2-5, the V gene TRBV2, with TRBD2 as a possible D gene (6 bases). Sequencing was carried out using PBMCs. CDR3 bases: TGTGCCAGCGCGAGTGGCCCCGGAGGGGAGACCCAGTACTTC. Residues: CASASGPGGETQYF.